This T cell receptor (beta chain) derives from a study of prognosis after radiotherapy for stage I lung cancer. Study-wide background: Patients were enrolled between early 2018 and early 2019 (all with stage I non-small cell lung cancer). Of the patients, about seven had squamous cell carcinoma and fewer than 15 had adenocarcinoma tumors. Over 12 cases involved newly diagnosed primary stage I lung tumors, and a few involved oligometastatic NSCLC subsequent to surgical resection of the primary tumor.

Genomic DNA was subjected to two-round multiplex PCR for amplification of TCR beta CDR3. First-round PCR, the initial amplification, used primers specific to each TRBV and TRBJ gene. TCRdb fed the multiplex PCR reads into MiXCR, producing one record per CDR3 protein. Here the sample spans around 51,000 distinct CDR3 sequences, about 37% being singletons. This clonotype was detected ten times or more. With 5 bases removed from V and 3 bases from J, the gap between germline ends came to 16 bases. Germline loops: CDR1 LNHDA, CDR2 SQIVND (reference sequence). The CDR3 has 15 amino acids. The source was PBMCs, collected before or after stereotactic body radiation therapy (not recorded which). This TCR came from a donor aged 50 or older with non-small cell lung cancer. The chain combines TRBV19 with TRBJ1-2; no clear D. CDR3 sequence (DNA): TGTGCCAGTAGTTTCGGAGGGAGTCAGTACTATGGCTACACCTTC. This gives the protein CASSFGGSQYYGYTF.